This T cell receptor (beta chain) derives from a study of shared clonotypes between healthy human individuals (dated by TCRdb to about 2020). With respect to the entire study: A few men and two women, aged 18 to 49 years, made up the cohort. Libraries were prepared and TCR repertoires were sequenced by different laboratories using diverse techniques, in order to increase sequencing depth and limit assay-specific biases. Per donor, leukapheresis produced somewhere between about 0.85 and 8.9 billion PBMCs. The study deeply sequenced blood TCR repertoires of roughly five healthy adults to estimate repertoire size and the extent of clonotype sharing between individuals. For each donor, CD4 naive and CD4 memory were each given three plates, CD8 naive was given two plates, and CD8 memory was given one plate. Overall study outcomes, separate from this receptor: The small number of donors limited the genetic and exposure-history diversity represented. Pairwise subsampling indicated that sequencing depth was expected to affect the degree of clonotype sharing among donors. Clonotypes shared by all four sorted-subset donors showed higher generation probabilities than non-shared clonotypes. Rarefaction of sorted-subset datasets indicated incomplete sequencing despite the large sequencing depth. Roughly 5% of naive CD4, 3.5% of naive CD8, roughly 2.4% of memory CD4, and roughly 0.4% of memory CD8 clonotypes were shared across a few donors. Sampling was restricted to blood, and TCR repertoires in tissues likely differ from the TCR repertoires found in blood. Estimated clonotype richness was generally larger for naive than for memory subsets.

At the junction V is shortened by 0 bases and J by 6 bases, with 13 bases in between. The CDR1 and CDR2 encoded by the germline V gene are SGHRS and YFSETQ. The CDR3 runs 14 residues from the cysteine to the phenylalanine. Just CDR3 DNA is preserved here, 42 bases in frame from base 1. Of note for this clone: Its antigen remains undetermined. It has no much larger one-base neighbor in the sample; base qualities were not kept.

Donors were healthy HIV-negative adults with no recently reported acute infections or vaccinations. Only Caucasian adults living in Nashville, Tennessee, USA were represented among the donors. CD4+ T cells were enriched through magnetic negative selection, after which naive cells were positively selected on CD45RA and the remaining negative fraction served as the memory subset. Blood was obtained by leukapheresis, after which PBMCs were separated by Ficoll-Histopaque density gradient centrifugation and cryopreserved in liquid nitrogen vapor phase. Purity and quantity of every magnetically sorted T cell population were checked by analytical flow cytometry. Each sorted fraction had its genomic DNA isolated and then quantified by UV absorbance on a Nanodrop 2000c. Using the deep immunoSEQ assay, multiplex PCR amplified TCR CDR3 regions from genomic DNA. Genomic DNA extracted from each cell subset was distributed evenly over all wells of several immunoSEQ 96-well plates, and each plate served as one replicate. For sorted subsets, each replicate PCR was loaded with approximately 200 ng genomic DNA, equivalent to some 27,000 T cell genomes. Purified libraries were measured with a Qubit 3.0 fluorometer, size-checked on a Bioanalyzer 2100, and measured again with the KAPA Library Quantification kit. Every immunoSEQ 96-well plate was sequenced on a dedicated single-read 150-cycle Illumina NextSeq 550 flow cell. In the paper's pipeline: Because only junctional sequences without quality scores were contained in the immunoSEQ output, filtering matching that applied to full-length reads could not be performed. Sequences were annotated with PyIR, a Python wrapper for IgBLAST v1.9, and V/J genes and CDR3 were assigned using IMGT germline references. Reads were filtered out if the reads had weak V/J assignments (E-value above 1e-6), no CDR3, stop codons, out-of-frame junctions, or ambiguous translated residues. V3J clonotypes were defined by identical inferred V gene, J gene, and CDR3 amino acid sequence. Percentage overlap between repertoires was calculated by dividing the number of shared unique clonotypes by the size of the smaller repertoire. Repertoire richness was assessed with RTK rarefaction, the Chao1 estimator, and Recon v2.1 estimates of unobserved clonotypes. For all TCRbeta clonotypes obtained by the gDNA method from a few donors, generation probabilities were computed with OLGA. Entries here come from immuneACCESS through TCRdb and include only in-frame sequences with V and J called. Some clones fail to appear in such tables; in the studies checked, an unresolved V gene covers under half of the shortfall, and the cause of the remainder is unknown. V, J and clone size derive from that table, while D and trimming were established from the DNA sequence. This sample holds approximately 2.4 million clones; nearly 97% were observed only once. The ten most abundant clones make up roughly 0.13% of the sample.

Sequencing used naive CD4+ T cells sorted from blood. The cell subset or site label here, explained by the study, means: CD45RA+ positively selected. The chain is assembled from TRBV5-1 and TRBJ2-7; TRBD2 might be the D gene, on 5 matching bases. The receptor was isolated from a man aged 18 to 30 in good health. The nucleotide sequence is given as TGCGCCAGCAGCTTGGCGGGCGCAGCGGCCGAGCAGTACTTC. Its protein reads: CASSLAGAAAEQYF.